This paragraph reports one T cell receptor beta chain. Antigen: not known. The method was immunoSEQ multiplex PCR; TCRdb's version includes in-frame clones alone and lacks a portion of them. This table holds about 2 million clones, 95% found once. This CDR3 is 14 amino acids long. The V end lost 7 bases, the J end lost 2 bases, and 12 bases lay between the germline ends. CDR1 and CDR2 (germline): MNHNS, SASEGT. The entry originates in a study of shared clonotypes between healthy human individuals. Study-wide results and caveats: Shared across a few donors were around 5% of the naive CD4 clonotypes. Larger estimated richness was generally recorded for naive subsets relative to memory subsets. Non-shared clonotypes were found to have lower generation probabilities than the clonotypes that were shared by all four of the sorted-subset donors.

The specimen was naive CD4+ T cells sorted from blood. The subset: CD45RA+ positively selected. The sequence was obtained from a man younger than 30 in good health. This chain uses TRBV6-1 with TRBJ2-1, with a possible D match to TRBD2 (6 bases). The CDR3 region has the DNA TGTGCCAGCAAGGGAACGGGAGCCTACAATGAGCAGTTCTTC. This sequence encodes CASKGTGAYNEQFF.